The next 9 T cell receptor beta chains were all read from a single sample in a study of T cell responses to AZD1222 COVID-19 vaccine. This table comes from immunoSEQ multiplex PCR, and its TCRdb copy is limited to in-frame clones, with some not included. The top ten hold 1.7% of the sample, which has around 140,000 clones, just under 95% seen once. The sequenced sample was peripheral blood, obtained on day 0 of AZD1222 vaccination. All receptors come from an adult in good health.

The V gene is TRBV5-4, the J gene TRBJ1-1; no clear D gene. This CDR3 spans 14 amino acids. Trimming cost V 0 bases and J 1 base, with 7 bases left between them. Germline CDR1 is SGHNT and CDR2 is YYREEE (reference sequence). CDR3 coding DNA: TGTGCCAGCAGCTTGGCCATGGGGAACACTGAAGCTTTCTTT. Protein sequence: CASSLAMGNTEAFF.

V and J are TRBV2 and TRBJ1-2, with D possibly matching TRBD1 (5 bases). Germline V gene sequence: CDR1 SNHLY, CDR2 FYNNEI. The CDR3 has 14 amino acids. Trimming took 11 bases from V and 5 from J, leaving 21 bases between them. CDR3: CAGRGVPRKYGYTF. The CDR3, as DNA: TGTGCCGGTCGGGGGGTGCCTAGAAAGTATGGCTACACCTTC.

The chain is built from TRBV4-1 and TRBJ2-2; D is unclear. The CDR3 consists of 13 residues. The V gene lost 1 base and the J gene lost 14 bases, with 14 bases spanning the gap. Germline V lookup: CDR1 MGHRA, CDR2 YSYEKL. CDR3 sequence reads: CASSQVLSLRLFF. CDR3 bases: TGCGCCAGCAGCCAAGTACTTAGCCTGCGACTGTTTTTT.

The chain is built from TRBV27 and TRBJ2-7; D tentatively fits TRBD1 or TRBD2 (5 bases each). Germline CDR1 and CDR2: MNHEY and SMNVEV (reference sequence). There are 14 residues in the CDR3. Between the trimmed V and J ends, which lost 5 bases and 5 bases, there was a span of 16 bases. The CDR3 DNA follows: TGTGCCAGCAGTACGAGGGACCCCCAGGACGAGCAGTACTTC. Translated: CASSTRDPQDEQYF.

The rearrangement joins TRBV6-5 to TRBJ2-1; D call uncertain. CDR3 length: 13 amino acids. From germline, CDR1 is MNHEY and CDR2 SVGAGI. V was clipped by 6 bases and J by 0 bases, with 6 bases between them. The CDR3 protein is CASRLSSYNEQFF. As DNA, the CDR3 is TGTGCCAGCAGACTAAGCTCCTACAATGAGCAGTTCTTC.

The CDR3 DNA sequence: TGTGCCAGCAGCTCAGACCTATCCCACGAGCAGTACTTC. Its protein product is CASSSDLSHEQYF. This chain uses TRBV5-4 with TRBJ2-7; no clear D gene. The CDR3 extends over 13 amino acids. The germline CDR1 and CDR2 sequences are SGHNT and YYREEE (reference sequence). Trimming cost V 3 bases and J 5 bases, with 12 bases left between them.

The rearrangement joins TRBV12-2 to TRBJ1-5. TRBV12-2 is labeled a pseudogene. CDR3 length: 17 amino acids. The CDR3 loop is CTSGGLIQRDWDQPQHF. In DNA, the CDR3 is TGTACCTCGGGGGGTCTGATTCAAAGGGATTGGGATCAGCCCCAGCATTTT.

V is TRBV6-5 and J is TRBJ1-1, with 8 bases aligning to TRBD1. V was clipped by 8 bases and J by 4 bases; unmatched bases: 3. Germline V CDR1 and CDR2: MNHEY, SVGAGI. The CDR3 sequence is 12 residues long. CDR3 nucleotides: TGTGCCAGCCGGGACAGGAGCACTGAAGCTTTCTTT. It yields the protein CASRDRSTEAFF.

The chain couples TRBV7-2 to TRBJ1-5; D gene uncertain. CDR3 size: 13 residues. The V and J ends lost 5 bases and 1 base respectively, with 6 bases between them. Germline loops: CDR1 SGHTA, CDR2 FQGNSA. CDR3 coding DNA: TGTGCCAGCAGCCTACAGAGCAATCAGCCCCAGCATTTT. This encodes CASSLQSNQPQHF.